These T cell receptor beta chains were read from a single sample in a study of breast tumors, draining lymph nodes, adjacent tissues. TCRdb redid the calling of the multiplex PCR reads with MiXCR, one entry per CDR3 protein. The sample gives more than 100,000 distinct CDR3 sequences, about a fifth of which show up once; roughly 2.5% is in the top ten. The sample comprised axillary lymph node tissue. The source of these receptors is a female donor with breast cancer. Some clones in this sample may be carry-over from other donors' samples. Both conserved end residues are part of each CDR3. D genes are given only for firm matches. Part of the rows lack a size; the others show once, few, many or a class for expanded clones.

clone_size	d_call	v_call	cdr3_length	j_call	cdr3_aa	cdr3_nt
many	.	TRBV7-8	13	TRBJ2-7	CASSLALKGEQYF	TGTGCCAGCAGCTTAGCGCTAAAGGGGGAGCAGTACTTC
many	TRBD1	TRBV7-2	15	TRBJ1-6	CASSQQGASRSPLHF	TGTGCCAGCAGCCAGCAGGGGGCGTCTAGGTCACCCCTCCACTTT
many	.	TRBV14	15	TRBJ2-7	CASSQGGRLSYEQYF	TGTGCCAGCAGCCAAGGGGGGCGCCTCTCCTACGAGCAGTACTTC
many	.	TRBV10-3	14	TRBJ1-2	CAISDTGGNYGYTF	TGTGCCATCAGTGATACTGGAGGGAACTATGGCTACACCTTC
many	.	TRBV10-1	14	TRBJ1-5	CASSDVDSNQPQHF	TGCGCCAGCAGTGATGTTGATAGCAATCAGCCCCAGCATTTT
many	.	TRBV5-6	16	TRBJ2-6	CASSLALGGGANVLTF	TGTGCCAGCAGCTTGGCACTGGGAGGTGGGGCCAACGTCCTGACTTTC
few	TRBD1	TRBV28	15	TRBJ1-2	CASSFPGTANYGYTF	TGTGCCAGCAGTTTCCCTGGGACAGCTAACTATGGCTACACCTTC
.	.	TRBV19	12	TRBJ1-5	CASAFGREPQHF	TGTGCCAGTGCCTTCGGACGGGAGCCCCAGCATTTT
.	TRBD1	TRBV19	15	TRBJ2-2	CASSIQGQDTGELFF	TGTGCCAGTAGTATACAGGGACAGGACACCGGGGAGCTGTTTTTT
few	TRBD1	TRBV12-3/TRBV12-4	14	TRBJ1-2	CASSWTGGNYGYTF	TGTGCCAGCAGTTGGACAGGGGGTAACTATGGCTACACCTTC
.	.	TRBV28	11	TRBJ2-7	CASVKNGEQYF	TGTGCCAGCGTCAAAAATGGCGAGCAGTACTTC
few	TRBD2	TRBV5-1	15	TRBJ2-7	CASSPTGRGTYEQYF	TGCGCCAGCAGCCCTACTGGGAGGGGAACCTACGAGCAGTACTTC
many	TRBD2	TRBV7-2	16	TRBJ2-7	CASSGGGGRFSYEQYF	TGTGCCAGCAGTGGGGGGGGCGGGAGGTTTTCCTACGAGCAGTACTTC
few	.	TRBV12-3/TRBV12-4	14	TRBJ2-5	CASSDSTSPETQYF	TGTGCCAGCAGTGACTCTACTAGCCCAGAGACCCAGTACTTC
many	.	TRBV10-3	12	TRBJ2-7	CAISESNPEQYF	TGTGCCATCAGTGAGTCGAACCCCGAGCAGTACTTC
many	TRBD2	TRBV10-3	18	TRBJ2-1	CAISASGLAGSTYNEQFF	TGTGCCATCAGTGCATCGGGACTAGCGGGATCCACCTACAATGAGCAGTTCTTC
few	.	TRBV4-2	17	TRBJ2-2	CASSQDPWGSGTGELFF	TGTGCCAGCAGCCAAGATCCATGGGGGAGTGGAACCGGGGAGCTGTTTTTT
few	.	TRBV18	19	TRBJ2-3	CASSPKELAPSSSTDTQYF	TGTGCCAGCTCGCCGAAGGAGTTAGCGCCATCCTCTAGCACAGATACGCAGTATTTT
many	TRBD2	TRBV6-1	14	TRBJ2-7	CASREREGAYEQYF	TGTGCCAGCAGAGAGCGGGAGGGCGCCTACGAGCAGTACTTC
many	.	TRBV5-8	14	TRBJ1-6	CASSLSGNNSPLHF	TGTGCCAGCAGCTTGTCTGGGAATAATTCACCCCTCCACTTT
.	TRBD2	TRBV30	19	TRBJ2-5	CAWSVCGGTSGRSVETQYF	TGTGCCTGGAGTGTATGTGGAGGGACTAGCGGGAGATCGGTAGAGACCCAGTACTTC
many	.	TRBV30	13	TRBJ2-5	CAWSVRVTETQYF	TGTGCCTGGAGTGTACGCGTAACAGAGACCCAGTACTTC
many	TRBD1	TRBV10-3	14	TRBJ1-6	CAISRDRNNSPLHF	TGTGCCATCAGTCGGGACAGAAATAATTCACCCCTCCACTTT
few	TRBD1	TRBV28	17	TRBJ1-5	CASSPWTGRPSNQPQHF	TGTGCCAGCAGTCCTTGGACAGGGCGTCCTAGCAATCAGCCTCAGCATTTT
many	TRBD1	TRBV29-1	13	TRBJ2-1	CSVEPGQGNEQFF	TGCAGCGTAGAGCCGGGACAGGGTAATGAGCAGTTCTTC
.	TRBD1	TRBV28	17	TRBJ2-3	CASRPPGTGVSTDTQYF	TGTGCCAGCAGACCCCCCGGGACAGGGGTAAGCACAGATACGCAGTATTTT
many	TRBD2	TRBV2	12	TRBJ2-7	CASTLAGYEQYF	TGTGCCAGCACCCTAGCGGGCTACGAGCAGTACTTC
.	.	TRBV6-6	15	TRBJ2-4	CASSSDLLAKNIQYF	TGTGCCAGCAGTTCGGACTTATTAGCCAAAAACATTCAGTACTTC
few	TRBD2	TRBV28	15	TRBJ2-7	CASSYRLAGAIEQYF	TGTGCCAGCAGCTACAGACTAGCGGGAGCGATTGAGCAGTACTTC
many	.	TRBV6-1	13	TRBJ2-3	CASQGFRTDTQYF	TGTGCCAGTCAGGGTTTTCGCACAGATACGCAGTATTTT
.	.	TRBV12-3/TRBV12-4	14	TRBJ2-5	CASSLAGGEETQYF	TGTGCCAGCAGTTTAGCGGGCGGGGAGGAGACCCAGTACTTC
many	.	TRBV2	17	TRBJ2-2	CASSEPGAGTNTGELFF	TGTGCCAGCAGTGAACCCGGTGCTGGTACGAACACCGGGGAGCTGTTTTTT
few	.	TRBV6-5	14	TRBJ2-2	CASSRTDNTGELFF	TGTGCCAGCAGCCGGACGGATAACACCGGGGAGCTGTTTTTT
many	TRBD2	TRBV12-5	16	TRBJ2-7	CASGLARNSGAYEQYF	TGTGCTAGTGGTTTGGCAAGAAATAGCGGGGCCTACGAGCAGTACTTC
many	TRBD1	TRBV20-1	16	TRBJ1-5	CSARERRTGGNQPQHF	TGCAGTGCTAGAGAGAGGAGGACAGGGGGCAATCAGCCCCAGCATTTT
many	TRBD1	TRBV20-1	11	TRBJ2-7	CSARGQGEQYF	TGCAGTGCTAGGGGACAGGGGGAGCAGTACTTC
many	.	TRBV24-1	12	TRBJ2-3	CATSESTDTQYF	TGTGCCACCAGTGAAAGCACAGATACGCAGTATTTT
many	TRBD1	TRBV20-1	16	TRBJ1-5	CSAKPGQKHSNQPQHF	TGCAGTGCTAAACCGGGACAGAAACATAGCAATCAGCCCCAGCATTTT
.	TRBD1	TRBV28	14	TRBJ2-7	CASSFIGQGHEQYF	TGTGCCAGCAGTTTCATCGGACAGGGCCACGAGCAGTACTTC